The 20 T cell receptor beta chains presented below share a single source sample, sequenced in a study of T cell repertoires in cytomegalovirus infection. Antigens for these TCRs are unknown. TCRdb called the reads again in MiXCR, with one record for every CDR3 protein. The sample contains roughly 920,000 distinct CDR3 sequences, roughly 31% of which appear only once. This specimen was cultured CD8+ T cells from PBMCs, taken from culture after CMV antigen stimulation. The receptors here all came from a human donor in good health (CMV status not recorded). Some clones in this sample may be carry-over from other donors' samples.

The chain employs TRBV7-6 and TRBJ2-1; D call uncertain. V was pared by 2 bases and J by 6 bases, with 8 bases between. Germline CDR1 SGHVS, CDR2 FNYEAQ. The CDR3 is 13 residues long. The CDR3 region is CASSLKRGNEQFF. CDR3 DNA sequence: TGTGCCAGCAGCTTAAAGCGAGGCAATGAGCAGTTCTTC.

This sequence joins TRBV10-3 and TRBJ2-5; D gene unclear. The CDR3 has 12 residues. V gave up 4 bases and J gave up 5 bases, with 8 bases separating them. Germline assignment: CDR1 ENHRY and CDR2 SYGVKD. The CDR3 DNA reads TGTGCCATCAGTGCGGCCGCGGAGACCCAGTACTTC. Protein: CAISAAAETQYF.

The CDR3 loop reads CASSIALAGLSSYNEQFF. The DNA for the CDR3 is TGTGCCAGTAGTATAGCACTAGCGGGGCTTAGCTCCTACAATGAGCAGTTCTTC. The V call is TRBV19, the J call TRBJ2-1, with 10 positions matching TRBD2. Germline V gives CDR1 LNHDA, CDR2 SQIVND (reference sequence). This CDR3 is built from 18 residues. V lost 1 base and J lost 0; bases outside the gene matches: 6.

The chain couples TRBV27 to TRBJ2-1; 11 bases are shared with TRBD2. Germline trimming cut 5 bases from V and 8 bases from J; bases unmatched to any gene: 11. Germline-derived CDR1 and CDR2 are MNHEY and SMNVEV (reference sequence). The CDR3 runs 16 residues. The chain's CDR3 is CASSPLAGGSNDEQFF. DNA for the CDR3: TGTGCCAGCAGTCCCCTAGCGGGGGGATCCAATGATGAGCAGTTCTTC.

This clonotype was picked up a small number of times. The CDR3 sequence: CASSLEQSEAFF. The CDR3 DNA sequence: TGTGCCAGCAGTTTAGAACAGTCTGAAGCTTTCTTT. The chain is built from TRBV12-3 or TRBV12-4 and TRBJ1-1; no definite D call. Deletions cut 1 base from V and 6 bases from J, with 6 bases between. This CDR3 has 12 residues.

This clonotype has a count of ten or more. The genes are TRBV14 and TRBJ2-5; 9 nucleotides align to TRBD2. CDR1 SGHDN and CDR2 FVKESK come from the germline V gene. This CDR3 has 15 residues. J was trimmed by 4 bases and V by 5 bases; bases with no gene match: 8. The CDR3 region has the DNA TGTGCCAGCAGCGCCGGGACTAGCAGTGGAGAGACCCAGTACTTC. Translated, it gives CASSAGTSSGETQYF.

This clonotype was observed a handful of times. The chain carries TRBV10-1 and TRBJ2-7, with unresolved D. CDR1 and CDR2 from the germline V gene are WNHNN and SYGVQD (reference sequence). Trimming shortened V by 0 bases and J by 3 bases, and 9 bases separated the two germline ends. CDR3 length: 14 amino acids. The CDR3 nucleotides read TGCGCCAGCAGTGAGTCTGCGATTGGCTACGAGCAGTACTTC. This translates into CASSESAIGYEQYF.

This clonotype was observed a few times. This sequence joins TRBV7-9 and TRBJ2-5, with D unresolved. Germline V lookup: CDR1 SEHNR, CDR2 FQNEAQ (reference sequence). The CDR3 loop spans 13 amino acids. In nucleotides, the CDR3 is TGTGCGACCTGGCCGCTGCTTCAAGAGACCCAGTACTTC. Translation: CATWPLLQETQYF.

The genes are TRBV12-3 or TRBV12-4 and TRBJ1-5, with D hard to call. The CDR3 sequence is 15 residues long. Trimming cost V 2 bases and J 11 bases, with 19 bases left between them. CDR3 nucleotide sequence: TGTGCCAGCAGTTTATTCATAGACAAGTTCAAGGCCCAGCATTTT. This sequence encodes CASSLFIDKFKAQHF.

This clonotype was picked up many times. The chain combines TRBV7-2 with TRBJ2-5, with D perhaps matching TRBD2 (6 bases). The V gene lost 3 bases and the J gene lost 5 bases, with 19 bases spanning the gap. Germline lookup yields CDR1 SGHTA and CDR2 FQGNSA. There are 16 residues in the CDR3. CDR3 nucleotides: TGTGCCAGCAGCTTTCGAATAGGGGACTTAAGGGAGACCCAGTACTTC. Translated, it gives CASSFRIGDLRETQYF.

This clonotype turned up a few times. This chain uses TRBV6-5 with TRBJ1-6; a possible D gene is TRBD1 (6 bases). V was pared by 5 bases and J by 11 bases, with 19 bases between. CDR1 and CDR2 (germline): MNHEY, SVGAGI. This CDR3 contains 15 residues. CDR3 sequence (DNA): TGTGCCAGCAGTGGCGGCTTTACAGGGCCTGCACCCCTCCACTTT. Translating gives CASSGGFTGPAPLHF.

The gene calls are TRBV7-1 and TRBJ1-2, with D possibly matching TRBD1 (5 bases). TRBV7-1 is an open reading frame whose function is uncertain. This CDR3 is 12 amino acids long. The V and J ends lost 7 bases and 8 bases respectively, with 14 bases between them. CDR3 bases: TGTGCCAGCACTCTTGGGGGACGGGGCTACACCTTC. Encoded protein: CASTLGGRGYTF.

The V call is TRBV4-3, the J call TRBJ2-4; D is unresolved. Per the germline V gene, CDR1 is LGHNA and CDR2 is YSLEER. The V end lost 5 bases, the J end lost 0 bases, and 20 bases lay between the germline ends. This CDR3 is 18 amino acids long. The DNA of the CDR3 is TGCGCCAGCAGCGGCCCTGGACCTTGGTGGCCAGCCAAAAACATTCAGTACTTC. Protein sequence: CASSGPGPWWPAKNIQYF.

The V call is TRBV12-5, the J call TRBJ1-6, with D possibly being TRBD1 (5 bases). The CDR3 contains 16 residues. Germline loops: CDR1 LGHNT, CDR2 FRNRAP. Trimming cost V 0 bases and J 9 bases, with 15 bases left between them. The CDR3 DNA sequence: TGTGCTAGTGGTTTGGTACGGTATGTGGGGCCTTCACCCCTCCACTTT. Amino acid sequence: CASGLVRYVGPSPLHF.

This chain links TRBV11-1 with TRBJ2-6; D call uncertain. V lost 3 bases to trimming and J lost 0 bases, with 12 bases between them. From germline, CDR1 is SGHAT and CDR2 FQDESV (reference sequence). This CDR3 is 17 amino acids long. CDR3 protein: CASSFPDTISGANVLTF. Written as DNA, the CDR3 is TGTGCCAGCAGCTTCCCCGACACAATCTCTGGGGCCAACGTCCTGACTTTC.

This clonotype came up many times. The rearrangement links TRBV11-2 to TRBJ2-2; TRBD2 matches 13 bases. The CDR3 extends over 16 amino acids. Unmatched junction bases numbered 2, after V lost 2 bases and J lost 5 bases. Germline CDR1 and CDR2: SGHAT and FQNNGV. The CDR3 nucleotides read TGTGCCAGCAGCTTACCACTAGCGGGGGGGACCGGGGAGCTGTTTTTT. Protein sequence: CASSLPLAGGTGELFF.

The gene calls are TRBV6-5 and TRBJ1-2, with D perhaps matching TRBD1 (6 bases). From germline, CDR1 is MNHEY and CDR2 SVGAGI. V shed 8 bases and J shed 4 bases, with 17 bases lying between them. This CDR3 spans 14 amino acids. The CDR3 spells CASSRSGARYGYTF. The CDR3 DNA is TGTGCCAGCTCTCGTTCAGGGGCCCGCTATGGCTACACCTTC.

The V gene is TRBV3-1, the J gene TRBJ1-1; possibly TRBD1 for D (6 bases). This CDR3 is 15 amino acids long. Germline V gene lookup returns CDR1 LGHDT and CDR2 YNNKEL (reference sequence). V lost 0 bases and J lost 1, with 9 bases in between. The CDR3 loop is CASSQETDRNTEAFF. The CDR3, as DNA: TGTGCCAGCAGCCAAGAAACGGACAGGAACACTGAAGCTTTCTTT.

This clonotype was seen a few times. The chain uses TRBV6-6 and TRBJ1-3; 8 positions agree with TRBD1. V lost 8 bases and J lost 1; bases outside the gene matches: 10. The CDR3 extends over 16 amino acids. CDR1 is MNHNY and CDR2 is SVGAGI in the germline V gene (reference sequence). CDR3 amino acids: CASLDRTGGSGNTIYF. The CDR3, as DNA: TGTGCCAGCCTCGACCGAACAGGGGGATCTGGAAACACCATATATTTT.

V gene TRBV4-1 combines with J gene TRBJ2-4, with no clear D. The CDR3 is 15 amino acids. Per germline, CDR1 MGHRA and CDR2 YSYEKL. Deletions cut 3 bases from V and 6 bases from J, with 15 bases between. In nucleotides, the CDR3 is TGCGCCAGCAGCCATCATGGGTCGCCTGGAAACATTCAGTACTTC. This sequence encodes CASSHHGSPGNIQYF.